This T cell receptor beta chain emerged from a study of T cell responses to AZD1222 COVID-19 vaccine. Study results and limitations: Every sample of the repertoires postdated the peak T cell response. Spike-specific TCR breadth rose after two AZD1222 doses, and depth rose as well.

Repertoires were generated with immunoSEQ multiplex PCR, while TCRdb's copy carries only in-frame clones and drops some. The table has some 60,000 clones, approximately 80% seen once. Details on this clone: No antigen is known for it.

CDR3 length: 15 residues. CDR1 SQVTM and CDR2 ANQGSEA come from the germline V gene. Trimming took 7 bases from V and 3 from J, leaving 18 bases between them. This TCR was recovered from an adult who received the AZD1222 COVID-19 vaccine. Sequences were derived from peripheral blood, sampled 28 days after the second AZD1222 dose. J is TRBJ1-4 and V is TRBV29-1; no firm D call. CDR3 amino acids: CSALPRSQSNEKLFF. The CDR3 DNA follows: TGCAGCGCGCTCCCCAGGAGCCAATCTAATGAAAAACTGTTTTTT.